Below, one T cell receptor (beta chain) is given with its context. This sample was taken from a study of blood T cell repertoires in COVID-19. Turning to the study itself: Sites in the United States, Italy and Spain provided acute and convalescent COVID-19 samples. From T cells, B-cell-depleted T cells, or PBMCs came the material, which was cDNA or gDNA.

Profiled with immunoSEQ multiplex PCR; TCRdb holds only in-frame clones, not every one. The table has about 670,000 clones, more than 80% seen once; the top ten hold under 0.3%. The sequence was collected from a woman under 30 with acute or convalescent COVID-19. The sequenced material came from peripheral blood.

The CDR3 nucleotides are TGTGCCAGCAGCTTTAGCGGGGGGAATTACATTCAGTACTTC. This encodes CASSFSGGNYIQYF. J is TRBJ2-4 and V is TRBV2; 10 positions match TRBD2. The CDR3 has 14 residues. The J segment lost 8 bases and the V segment lost 6 bases, leaving 7 bases of the junction unmatched. Germline V lookup: CDR1 SNHLY, CDR2 FYNNEI.